Each of the 3 T cell receptor beta chains below was sequenced from the same sample in a study of blood T cell repertoires in COVID-19. Using immunoSEQ multiplex PCR, the repertoire was profiled, and TCRdb retains in-frame clones only, with some absent. Of around 250,000 clones in the sample, around 84% were seen once. The material sequenced was PBMCs or T cells enriched from blood (not recorded which). These receptor sequences come from a man aged 18-30 years who had recovered from COVID-19.

The V and J genes are TRBV2 and TRBJ2-1, with D hard to call. Germline CDR1 SNHLY, CDR2 FYNNEI. The CDR3 is made up of 12 amino acids. Trimming shortened V by 6 bases and J by 4 bases, and 7 bases separated the two germline ends. The CDR3 loop is CASRTAYNEQFF. The CDR3 DNA sequence: TGTGCCAGCAGAACAGCTTACAATGAGCAGTTCTTC. Variable domain in full (rest from reference TRBV2 and TRBJ2-1): EPEVTQTPSHQVTQMGQEVILRCVPISNHLYFYWYRQILGQKVEFLVSFYNNEISEKSEIFDDQFSVERPDGSNFTLKIRSTKLEDSAMYFCASRTAYNEQFFGPGTRLTVL.

V and J are TRBV27 and TRBJ1-6; 9 bases line up with TRBD1. Trimming at V came to 4 bases and at J to 9 bases, leaving 7 bases not matched to a gene. This CDR3 has 15 amino acids. The V gene's germline CDR1 is MNHEY and CDR2 SMNVEV (reference sequence). For the CDR3, the DNA is TGTGCCAGCAGTTCTGGGACAGGGAGTCGTTCACCCCTCCACTTT. This gives the protein CASSSGTGSRSPLHF.

V usage is TRBV11-2 and J usage is TRBJ2-1; weak D call: TRBD2 (6 bases). The CDR3 length is 17 residues. V lost 5 bases to trimming and J lost 6 bases, with 23 bases between them. The germline V gene encodes CDR1 SGHAT and CDR2 FQNNGV. DNA of the CDR3: TGTGCCAGCAGCACTGCGAGGGGTTCGCTAGCGAGCAATGAGCAGTTCTTC. Translated, it gives CASSTARGSLASNEQFF.